This TCR beta chain was captured by sequencing in a study of blood T cell repertoires in COVID-19 (TCRdb year 2020). Background on the whole study: Samples from collaborators originated in the United States, Italy and Spain and spanned both the acute and convalescent phases of COVID-19. The prospective study material was composed of cDNA or gDNA derived from T cells, B-cell-depleted T cells, or PBMCs. Deeply sampled blood TCRbeta repertoires from subjects exposed to, actively infected with, or recovered from COVID-19 were included in the dataset. The repertoires were released in a freely available public database meant as a resource for research on the immune response to SARS-CoV-2. Samples came from the ongoing ImmuneRACE study (first 160 participants) plus 1,254 subjects from 6 global collaborators. Nearly every sample came with metadata listing a de-identified subject ID, COVID-19 status, age in years and sex. Where available, HLA class I and class II types were obtained from metadata supplied by the sample provider rather than from assay-based typing.

Collaborating institutions collected whole blood in K2EDTA tubes following their own protocols. For TCRbeta analysis, collaborators shipped samples as frozen whole blood, isolated PBMCs, or DNA extracted from either of those sample types. TCRbeta CDR3 regions were amplified from genomic DNA by means of the immunoSEQ Assay, a bias-controlled multiplex PCR. As for the authors' bioinformatics: Nucleated cell counts per sample were estimated from amplification of reference gene primers within the assay. To quantify the absolute abundance of each unique TCRbeta CDR3 rearrangement, sequence reads were collapsed and filtered. Productive Simpson clonality was computed per sample as the square root of Simpson's diversity index over productive rearrangements. TCRdb stores this immuneACCESS table with in-frame sequences only. Part of the clones is absent; in the studies checked, under half of the shortfall reflects unresolved V genes, and no reason is known for the rest. Clone size and V and J calls were adopted from that table, with D and trimming inferred from the DNA. The sample records 170,000 or so clones, around 90% of which are singletons. Jointly, the top ten make up 2.5% to 3.5% of the sample.

Details on this clone: Its antigen is currently not known. Within one base of it there is no much larger clone, and no base qualities were kept.

In the germline V gene, CDR1 corresponds to SGHRS and CDR2 to YFSETQ. The CDR3 starts with the cysteine, ends with the phenylalanine, and has 15 residues. The read is trimmed to its CDR3 DNA, 45 bases read in frame from base 1. V is shortened by 4 bases, J by 1 base, and the region joining them spans 12 bases. General findings and caveats noted by the study authors: The amount of clinical and demographic metadata varied by source and participant and was provided uncurated.

Sequenced: peripheral blood. The V and J segments used are TRBV5-1 and TRBJ1-3; the best D guess is TRBD1, with 5 bases matching. The sequence was obtained from a man between 40 and 49 years old with active or convalescent COVID-19. The DNA sequence is as follows: TGCGCCAGCAGCATGGAACAGGATTCTGGAAACACCATATATTTT. It translates to CASSMEQDSGNTIYF.